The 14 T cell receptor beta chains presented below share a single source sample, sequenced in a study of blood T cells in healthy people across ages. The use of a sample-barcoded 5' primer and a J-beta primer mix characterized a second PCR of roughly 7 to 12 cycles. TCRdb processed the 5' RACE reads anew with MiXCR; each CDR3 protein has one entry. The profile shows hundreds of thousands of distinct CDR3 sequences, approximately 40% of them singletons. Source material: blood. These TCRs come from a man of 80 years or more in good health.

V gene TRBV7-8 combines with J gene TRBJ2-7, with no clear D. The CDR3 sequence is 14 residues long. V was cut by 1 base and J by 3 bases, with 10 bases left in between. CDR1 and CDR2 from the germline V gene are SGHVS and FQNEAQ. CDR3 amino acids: CASSLEVYLYEQYF. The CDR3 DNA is TGTGCCAGCAGCTTAGAGGTTTACCTCTACGAGCAGTACTTC.

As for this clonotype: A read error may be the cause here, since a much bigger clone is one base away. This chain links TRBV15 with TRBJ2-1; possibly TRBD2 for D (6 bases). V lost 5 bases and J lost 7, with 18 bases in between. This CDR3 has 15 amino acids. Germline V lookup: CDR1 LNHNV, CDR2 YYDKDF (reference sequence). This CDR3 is CATSGLALSSNEQFF. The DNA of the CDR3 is TGTGCCACCAGCGGTCTAGCGCTCTCATCAAATGAGCAGTTCTTC.

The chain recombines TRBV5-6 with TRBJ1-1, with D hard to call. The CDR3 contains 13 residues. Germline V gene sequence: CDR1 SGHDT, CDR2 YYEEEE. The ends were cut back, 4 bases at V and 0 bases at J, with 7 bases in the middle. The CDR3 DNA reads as TGTGCCAGCAGCCCGTGGATGAACACTGAAGCTTTCTTT. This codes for CASSPWMNTEAFF.

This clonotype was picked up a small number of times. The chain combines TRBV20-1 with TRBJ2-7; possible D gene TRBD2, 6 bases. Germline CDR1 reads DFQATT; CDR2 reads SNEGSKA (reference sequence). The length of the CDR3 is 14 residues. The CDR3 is CSIIPPSDSYEQYF. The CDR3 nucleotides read TGCAGCATCATCCCCCCTAGCGACTCCTACGAGCAGTACTTC.

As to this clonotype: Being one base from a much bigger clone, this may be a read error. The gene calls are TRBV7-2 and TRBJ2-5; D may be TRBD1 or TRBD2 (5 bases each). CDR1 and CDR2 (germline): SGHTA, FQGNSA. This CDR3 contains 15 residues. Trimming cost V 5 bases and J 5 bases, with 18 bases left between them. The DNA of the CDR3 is TGTGCCAGCAGCGTGTGGGACCCCGGACGGGAGACCCAGTACTTC. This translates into CASSVWDPGRETQYF. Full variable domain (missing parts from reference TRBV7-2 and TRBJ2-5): GAGVSQSPSNKVTEKGKDVELRCDPISGHTALYWYRQSLGQGLEFLIYFQGNSAPDKSGLPSDRFSAERTGGSVSTLTIQRTQQEDSAVYLCASSVWDPGRETQYFGPGTRLLVL.

CDR3 nucleotides: TGCGCCAGCAGCCGGGACAGGGGGAAGGACGAGCAGTACTTC. Translating gives CASSRDRGKDEQYF. The V gene is TRBV4-3, the J gene TRBJ2-7, with TRBD1 matching 11 bases. The J segment lost 5 bases and the V segment lost 4 bases, leaving 4 bases of the junction unmatched. Per germline, CDR1 LGHNA and CDR2 YSLEER. The CDR3 covers 14 residues.

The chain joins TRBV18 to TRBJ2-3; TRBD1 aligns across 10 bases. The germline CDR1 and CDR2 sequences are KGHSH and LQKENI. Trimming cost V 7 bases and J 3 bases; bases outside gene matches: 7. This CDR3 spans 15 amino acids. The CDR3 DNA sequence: TGTGCCAGCTTACAAGACAGGGGGCGAACAGATACGCAGTATTTT. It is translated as CASLQDRGRTDTQYF. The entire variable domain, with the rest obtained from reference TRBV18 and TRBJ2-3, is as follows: NAGVMQNPRHLVRRRGQEARLRCSPMKGHSHVYWYRQLPEEGLKFMVYLQKENIIDESGMPKERFSAEFPKEGPSILRIQQVVRGDSAAYFCASLQDRGRTDTQYFGPGTRLTVL.

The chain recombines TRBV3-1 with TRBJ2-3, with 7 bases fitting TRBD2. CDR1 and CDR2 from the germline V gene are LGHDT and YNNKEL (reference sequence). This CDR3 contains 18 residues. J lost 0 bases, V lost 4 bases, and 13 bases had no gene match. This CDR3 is CASSPSGIAIRSTDTQYF. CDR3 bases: TGTGCCAGCAGCCCGAGCGGGATTGCCATAAGGAGCACAGATACGCAGTATTTT.

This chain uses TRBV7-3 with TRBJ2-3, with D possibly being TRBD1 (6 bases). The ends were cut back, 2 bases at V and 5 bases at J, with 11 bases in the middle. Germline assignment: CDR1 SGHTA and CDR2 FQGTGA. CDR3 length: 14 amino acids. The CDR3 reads CASSLQQGKDTQYF. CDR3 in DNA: TGTGCCAGCAGCTTACAACAGGGAAAAGATACGCAGTATTTT.

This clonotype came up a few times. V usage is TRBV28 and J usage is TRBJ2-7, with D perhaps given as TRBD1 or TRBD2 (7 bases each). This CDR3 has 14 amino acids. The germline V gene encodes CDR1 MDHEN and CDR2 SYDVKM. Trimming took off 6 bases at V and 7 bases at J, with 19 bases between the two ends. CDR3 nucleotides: TGTGCCAGCAGACCAACAGGGGAGGGGTGGGAGCAGTACTTC. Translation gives CASRPTGEGWEQYF.

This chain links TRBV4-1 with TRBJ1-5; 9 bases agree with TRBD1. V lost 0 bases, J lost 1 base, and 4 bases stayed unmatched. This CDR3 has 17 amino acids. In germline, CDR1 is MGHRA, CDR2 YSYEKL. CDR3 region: CASSQDPGQGSNQPQHF. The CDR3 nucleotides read TGCGCCAGCAGCCAAGACCCGGGACAGGGAAGCAATCAGCCCCAGCATTTT.

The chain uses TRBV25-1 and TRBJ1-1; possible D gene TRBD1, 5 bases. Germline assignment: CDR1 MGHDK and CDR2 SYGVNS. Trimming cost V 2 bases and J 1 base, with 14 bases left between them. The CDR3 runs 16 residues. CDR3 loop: CASSEDWGSRNTEAFF. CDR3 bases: TGTGCCAGCAGTGAAGACTGGGGGAGCCGGAACACTGAAGCTTTCTTT.

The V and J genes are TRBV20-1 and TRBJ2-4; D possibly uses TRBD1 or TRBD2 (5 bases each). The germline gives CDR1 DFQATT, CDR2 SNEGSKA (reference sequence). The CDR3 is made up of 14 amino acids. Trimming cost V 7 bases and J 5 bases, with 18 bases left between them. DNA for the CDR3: TGCAGTGTTTCGGGGCGGCCCGTGGAAAACATTCAGTACTTC. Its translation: CSVSGRPVENIQYF.

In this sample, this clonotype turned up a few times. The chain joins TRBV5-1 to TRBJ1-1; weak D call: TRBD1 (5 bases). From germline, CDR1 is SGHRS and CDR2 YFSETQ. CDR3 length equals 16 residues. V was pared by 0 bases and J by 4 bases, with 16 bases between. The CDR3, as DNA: TGCGCCAGCAGCTTGGGGGGGGAGGGGATTGGCACTGAAGCTTTCTTT. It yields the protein CASSLGGEGIGTEAFF.